These 28 T cell receptor beta chains were sequenced from one sample in a study of early T cells in non-severe SARS-CoV-2 infection. TCRdb passed the 5' RACE reads through MiXCR, listing each CDR3 protein once. This table has around 27,000 distinct CDR3 sequences, roughly 3.9% appearing once. The specimen sequenced was whole blood. The receptors come from an adult who was a healthcare worker with PCR-confirmed SARS-CoV-2 infection or an uninfected control (not recorded which).

This clonotype came up many times. The chain joins TRBV2 to TRBJ2-7; 9 bases are shared with TRBD2. The trim removed 1 base at V and 3 bases at J, leaving 4 bases unmatched. The CDR3 runs to 15 residues. Germline values: CDR1 SNHLY, CDR2 FYNNEI. CDR3 nucleotide sequence: TGTGCCAGCAGTGAAGAAGCGGGAGGCGGCTACGAGCAGTACTTC. This codes for CASSEEAGGGYEQYF.

This clonotype was detected many times. CDR3 residues: CASQPSRGIGELFF. The CDR3 DNA is TGTGCCAGCCAACCGTCGCGTGGAATCGGGGAGCTGTTTTTT. The chain recombines TRBV6-5 with TRBJ2-2; D remains unclear. V gave up 8 bases and J gave up 7 bases, with 17 bases separating them. The CDR3 contains 14 residues. Germline assignment: CDR1 MNHEY and CDR2 SVGAGI.

This clonotype was seen repeatedly, ten times or more. This chain joins TRBV4-1 and TRBJ1-1, with a possible D match to TRBD1 (5 bases). Germline assignment: CDR1 MGHRA and CDR2 YSYEKL. Trimming stripped 0 bases from V and 1 base from J, with 18 bases between. The CDR3 runs 18 residues. The CDR3 region is CASSQEGETDRWNTEAFF. Here the CDR3 DNA reads TGCGCCAGCAGCCAAGAAGGCGAGACAGACAGATGGAACACTGAAGCTTTCTTT.

This clonotype has a count of ten or more. CDR3 sequence (DNA): TGCGCCAGCAGTGAGCTGGGACAGGGGAGAAGGGAGGGCTACACCTTC. Residues: CASSELGQGRREGYTF. The J gene is TRBJ1-2, the V gene TRBV10-2; 10 bases align to TRBD1. This CDR3 has 16 amino acids. Germline V gene lookup returns CDR1 WSHSY and CDR2 SAAADI. Losses at the gene ends were 2 bases for V and 8 bases for J; bases not matched to a gene: 11.

There are many counts of this clonotype. The chain uses TRBV7-2 and TRBJ2-7, with a possible D match to TRBD1 (6 bases). Germline CDR1 is SGHTA and CDR2 is FQGNSA. The CDR3 length is 16 residues. V was pared by 6 bases and J by 2 bases, with 20 bases between. CDR3 loop: CASRPSAWGPPYEQYF. The CDR3 DNA sequence: TGTGCCAGCAGACCATCTGCGTGGGGGCCCCCCTACGAGCAGTACTTC.

This clonotype showed up many times. V is TRBV24-1 and J is TRBJ2-2; 7 bases map to TRBD2. The germline gives CDR1 KGHDR, CDR2 SFDVKD. Trimming at V came to 4 bases and at J to 2 bases, leaving 3 bases not matched to a gene. CDR3 length: 15 amino acids. DNA for the CDR3: TGTGCCACCAGTGACAGGACTAGAAACACCGGGGAGCTGTTTTTT. Residues: CATSDRTRNTGELFF.

At least ten counts were recorded for this clonotype. The J gene is TRBJ2-3, the V gene TRBV29-1, with a weak D call TRBD1 (5 bases). The CDR3 loop spans 11 amino acids. Trimming cost V 7 bases and J 2 bases, with 7 bases left between them. CDR1 and CDR2 from the germline V gene are SQVTM and ANQGSEA. The CDR3 nucleotides read TGCAGCGGGGGCCACACAGATACGCAGTATTTT. It encodes CSGGHTDTQYF.

This clonotype has a count of ten or more. V gene TRBV6-2 or TRBV6-3 combines with J gene TRBJ1-5; TRBD1 is a possible D gene (6 bases). The CDR3 is 14 residues long. Germline-derived CDR1 and CDR2 are MNHEY and SVGEGT. With 5 bases removed from V and 2 bases from J, the gap between germline ends came to 10 bases. CDR3 loop: CASSLYRGNQPQHF. CDR3 in DNA: TGTGCCAGCAGTCTTTACAGGGGCAATCAGCCCCAGCATTTT.

A few counts support this clonotype. V is TRBV7-6 and J is TRBJ2-7; 9 bases align to TRBD1. V was pared by 4 bases and J by 3 bases, with 10 bases of the junction left unmatched. The germline V gene has CDR1 SGHVS and CDR2 FNYEAQ. This CDR3 has 16 amino acids. The CDR3 here is CASSSTSVTGGYEQYF. CDR3 coding DNA: TGTGCCAGCAGCTCCACCTCCGTGACAGGGGGCTACGAGCAGTACTTC.

This clonotype was observed at least ten times. Its ends do not fully match the called genes, so a read error is possible. The chain carries TRBV7-8 and TRBJ2-7; D unclear. This CDR3 has 15 residues. Germline values: CDR1 SGHVS, CDR2 FQNEAQ. The CDR3 DNA reads TGTGCCAGCAACTTAGGGCCGTGGGCCGCCTACGAGCAGTACTTC. Residues: CASNLGPWAAYEQYF.

This clonotype has a count of ten or more. The gene calls are TRBV6-1 and TRBJ2-4; 12 nucleotides line up with TRBD1. J was trimmed by 6 bases and V by 5 bases; bases with no gene match: 5. This CDR3 spans 15 amino acids. Germline lookup yields CDR1 MNHNS and CDR2 SASEGT. The DNA of the CDR3 is TGTGCCAGCAGTCTGGGGACAGGGGGCGGAAACATTCAGTACTTC. As protein: CASSLGTGGGNIQYF.

This clonotype was picked up many times. CDR3 in amino acids: CAISDLGQTSRGAFF. CDR3 nucleotide sequence: TGTGCCATCAGTGACCTCGGACAGACAAGCCGGGGAGCTTTCTTT. This chain connects TRBV10-3 to TRBJ1-1; TRBD1 might be the D (6 bases). The germline V gene has CDR1 ENHRY and CDR2 SYGVKD. Trimming took 3 bases from V and 10 from J, leaving 21 bases between them. The CDR3 is 15 residues long.

This clonotype was counted many times. The gene calls are TRBV19 and TRBJ2-1, with TRBD2 matching over 15 bases. The germline V gene encodes CDR1 LNHDA and CDR2 SQIVND (reference sequence). This CDR3 region has 18 residues. Trimming cost V 5 bases and J 3 bases; bases outside gene matches: 8. Written as DNA, the CDR3 is TGTGCCAGTAGTCCGGGACTAGCGGGAGGCGAGGACTACAATGAGCAGTTCTTC. This sequence encodes CASSPGLAGGEDYNEQFF.

The sample holds many counts of this clonotype. One junction end disagrees with the germline gene, perhaps due to a read error. The chain employs TRBV7-7 and TRBJ2-1; the D gene is possibly TRBD2 (5 bases). The CDR3 is made up of 14 amino acids. The germline CDR1 and CDR2 sequences are SSHAT and FNYEAQ (reference sequence). Here the CDR3 reads CASSPFGLNNEQFF. In DNA form, the CDR3 reads TGTGCTAGCAGCCCTTTCGGACTGAACAATGAGCAGTTCTTC.

This clonotype has at least ten counts. The chain recombines TRBV7-2 with TRBJ1-2; maybe TRBD1 (6 bases). V lost 5 bases, J lost 5 bases, and 12 bases lay in between. The V gene's germline CDR1 is SGHTA and CDR2 FQGNSA. This CDR3 is 13 amino acids long. The CDR3 is CASSRGGGYGYTF. The CDR3 DNA sequence: TGTGCCAGCAGCCGGGGGGGCGGATATGGCTACACCTTC. The whole variable domain, remainder taken from reference TRBV7-2 and TRBJ1-2, is GAGVSQSPSNKVTEKGKDVELRCDPISGHTALYWYRQSLGQGLEFLIYFQGNSAPDKSGLPSDRFSAERTGGSVSTLTIQRTQQEDSAVYLCASSRGGGYGYTFGSGTRLTVV.

This clonotype was observed many times. The chain couples TRBV7-9 to TRBJ1-1; D gene unclear. CDR1 SEHNR and CDR2 FQNEAQ come from the germline V gene (reference sequence). CDR3 length: 15 amino acids. Trimming removed 5 bases at V and 0 bases at J, with 13 bases between. The CDR3 nucleotides are TGTGCCAGCAGCCCCCCCGGCCAGTTGAACACTGAAGCTTTCTTT. Protein product: CASSPPGQLNTEAFF.

This clonotype was counted at least ten times. The J gene is TRBJ2-5, the V gene TRBV29-1; TRBD2 aligns across 9 bases. CDR1 SQVTM and CDR2 ANQGSEA come from the germline V gene. Trimming at V came to 8 bases and at J to 1 base, leaving 5 bases not matched to a gene. The CDR3 contains 13 residues. The chain's CDR3 is CSISSGTQETQYF. The CDR3 region has the DNA TGCAGCATATCTAGCGGGACCCAAGAGACCCAGTACTTC. The complete variable domain, with remaining parts taken from reference TRBV29-1 and TRBJ2-5, reads SAVISQKPSRDICQRGTSLTIQCQVDSQVTMMFWYRQQPGQSLTLIATANQGSEATYESGFVIDKFPISRPNLTFSTLTVSNMSPEDSSIYLCSISSGTQETQYFGPGTRLLVL.

This sequence joins TRBV3-1 and TRBJ2-1, with 9 bases aligning to TRBD2. Germline V gene data show CDR1 as LGHDT and CDR2 as YNNKEL (reference sequence). The trim removed 4 bases at V and 8 bases at J, leaving 9 bases unmatched. CDR3 length: 15 amino acids. The CDR3 bases are TGTGCCAGCAGCCCCCGAGGCGGGAGGGTAGATGAGCAGTTCTTC. It encodes CASSPRGGRVDEQFF.

In its sample, this clonotype was seen many times. This rearrangement joins TRBV6-5 to TRBJ2-1; no definite D call. Looked up from germline, CDR1 is MNHEY and CDR2 is SVGAGI. This CDR3 comprises 11 residues. The V and J ends lost 8 bases and 15 bases respectively, with 17 bases between them. CDR3 bases: TGTGCCAGCGGCCAGAGATCTTCAGCGTTCTTC. Its translation: CASGQRSSAFF.

This clonotype occurred many times. The V and J genes are TRBV19 and TRBJ1-1, with D possibly TRBD1 on 6 matching bases. CDR1 is LNHDA, CDR2 SQIVND, per germline (reference sequence). The CDR3 runs 15 residues. Trimming took 5 bases from V and 0 from J, leaving 13 bases between them. The CDR3 is CASSVTWTVNTEAFF. DNA of the CDR3: TGTGCCAGTAGTGTTACCTGGACAGTGAACACTGAAGCTTTCTTT.

This clonotype was found many times. J is TRBJ2-5 and V is TRBV29-1; D is unresolved. Per germline, CDR1 SQVTM and CDR2 ANQGSEA. The V gene lost 3 bases and the J gene lost 4 bases, with 12 bases spanning the gap. The length of the CDR3 is 13 residues. The DNA for the CDR3 is TGCAGCGTTGATGGGCCCCTGGGAGAGACCCAGTACTTC. It codes for CSVDGPLGETQYF.

The rearrangement uses TRBV29-1 and TRBJ2-5; no clear D. V was clipped by 3 bases and J by 7 bases, with 12 bases between them. CDR3 length: 12 residues. Germline V CDR1 and CDR2: SQVTM, ANQGSEA. CDR3 sequence (DNA): TGCAGCGTTGAGCTCGTGAAGGGGACCCAGTACTTC. The encoded protein is CSVELVKGTQYF.

This clonotype was found once. A much larger clonotype is one base distant, so this may be a read error. The chain recombines TRBV9 with TRBJ2-1, with D perhaps TRBD2 (5 bases). The germline V gene has CDR1 SGDLS and CDR2 YYNGEE. The CDR3 runs to 16 residues. DNA for the CDR3: TGTGCCGGCAGCGCAGAGCCAGCGGTCTCCTACAATGAGCAGTTCTTC. This gives the protein CAGSAEPAVSYNEQFF.

This clonotype was observed at least ten times. The V gene is TRBV15, the J gene TRBJ2-5; D remains ambiguous. V shed 4 bases and J shed 0 bases, with 6 bases lying between them. Germline assignment: CDR1 LNHNV and CDR2 YYDKDF (reference sequence). CDR3 length: 13 amino acids. CDR3 nucleotides: TGTGCCACCAGCAAAGAGGACCAAGAGACCCAGTACTTC. The encoded protein is CATSKEDQETQYF.

This clonotype was recorded many times. The genes are TRBV19 and TRBJ2-7; 10 bases map to TRBD2. Per the germline V gene, CDR1 is LNHDA and CDR2 is SQIVND (reference sequence). The CDR3 is made up of 15 amino acids. Trimming cost V 0 bases and J 6 bases; bases outside gene matches: 5. The CDR3 loop is CASSIEASGGREQYF. The CDR3 DNA is TGTGCCAGTAGTATAGAAGCTAGCGGGGGTCGCGAGCAGTACTTC.

This clonotype was counted at least ten times. The chain links TRBV6-6 to TRBJ2-7; 7 nucleotides match TRBD1. The CDR3 is 12 amino acids. Germline CDR1 reads MNHNY; CDR2 reads SVGAGI (reference sequence). The ends lost 6 bases at V and 3 bases at J; junction bases unmatched: 2. CDR3 in DNA: TGTGCCAGCAGCTACAGGGGCTACGAGCAGTACTTC. It is translated as CASSYRGYEQYF.

This clonotype was seen repeatedly, ten times or more. V and J are TRBV21-1 and TRBJ1-1. TRBV21-1 is labeled a pseudogene. The CDR3 loop spans 17 amino acids. The CDR3 DNA is TGTGCCAGCAGCAAAGCAATAAGGGCCGCCGTGAACACTGAAGCTTTCTTT. Its protein product is CASSKAIRAAVNTEAFF.

This clonotype occurred many times. The chain carries TRBV29-1 and TRBJ1-1; perhaps TRBD1 as D (5 bases). The CDR3 covers 12 residues. In germline, CDR1 is SQVTM, CDR2 ANQGSEA. Trimming took off 7 bases at V and 0 bases at J, with 9 bases between the two ends. The CDR3 is CSAGRMNTEAFF. The CDR3, as DNA: TGCAGCGCGGGACGGATGAACACTGAAGCTTTCTTT.